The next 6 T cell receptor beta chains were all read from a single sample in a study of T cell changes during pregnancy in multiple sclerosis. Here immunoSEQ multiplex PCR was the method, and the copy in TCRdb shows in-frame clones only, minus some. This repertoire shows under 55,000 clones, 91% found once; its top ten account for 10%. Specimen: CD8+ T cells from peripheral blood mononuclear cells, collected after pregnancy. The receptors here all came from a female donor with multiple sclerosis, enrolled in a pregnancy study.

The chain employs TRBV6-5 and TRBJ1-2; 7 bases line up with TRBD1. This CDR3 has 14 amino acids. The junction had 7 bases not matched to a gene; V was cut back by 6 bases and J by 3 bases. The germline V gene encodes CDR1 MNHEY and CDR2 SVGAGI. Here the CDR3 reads CASSLDREYYGYTF. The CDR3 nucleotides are TGTGCCAGCAGCCTCGACAGGGAATACTATGGCTACACCTTC.

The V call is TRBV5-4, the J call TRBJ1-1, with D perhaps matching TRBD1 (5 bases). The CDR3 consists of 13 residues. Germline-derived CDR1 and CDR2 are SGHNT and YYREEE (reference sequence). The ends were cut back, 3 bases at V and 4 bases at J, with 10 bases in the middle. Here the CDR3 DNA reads TGTGCCAGCAGCTGGGGCGGGGTCACTGAAGCTTTCTTT. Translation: CASSWGGVTEAFF.

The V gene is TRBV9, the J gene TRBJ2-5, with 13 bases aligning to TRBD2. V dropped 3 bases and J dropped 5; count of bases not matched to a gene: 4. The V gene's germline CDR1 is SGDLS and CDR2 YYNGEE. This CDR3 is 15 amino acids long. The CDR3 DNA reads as TGTGCCAGCAGCGAAACTAGCGGGAGGGGCGAGACCCAGTACTTC. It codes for CASSETSGRGETQYF.

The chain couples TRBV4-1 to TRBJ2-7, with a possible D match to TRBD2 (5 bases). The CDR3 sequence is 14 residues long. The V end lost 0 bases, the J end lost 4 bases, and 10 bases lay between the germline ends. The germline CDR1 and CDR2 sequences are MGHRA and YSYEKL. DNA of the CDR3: TGCGCCAGCAGCCAAGATTCGGGGTGGTACGAGCAGTACTTC. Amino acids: CASSQDSGWYEQYF.

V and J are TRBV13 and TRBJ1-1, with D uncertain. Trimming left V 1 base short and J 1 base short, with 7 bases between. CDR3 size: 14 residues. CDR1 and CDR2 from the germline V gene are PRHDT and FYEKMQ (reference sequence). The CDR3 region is CASSLVTENTEAFF. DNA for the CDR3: TGTGCCAGCAGCTTAGTCACAGAGAACACTGAAGCTTTCTTT.

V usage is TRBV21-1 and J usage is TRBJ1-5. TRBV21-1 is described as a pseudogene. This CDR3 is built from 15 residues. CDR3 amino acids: CASSNRSKEHQPQHF. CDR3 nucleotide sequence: TGTGCCAGCAGCAATAGGAGCAAGGAGCATCAGCCCCAGCATTTT.